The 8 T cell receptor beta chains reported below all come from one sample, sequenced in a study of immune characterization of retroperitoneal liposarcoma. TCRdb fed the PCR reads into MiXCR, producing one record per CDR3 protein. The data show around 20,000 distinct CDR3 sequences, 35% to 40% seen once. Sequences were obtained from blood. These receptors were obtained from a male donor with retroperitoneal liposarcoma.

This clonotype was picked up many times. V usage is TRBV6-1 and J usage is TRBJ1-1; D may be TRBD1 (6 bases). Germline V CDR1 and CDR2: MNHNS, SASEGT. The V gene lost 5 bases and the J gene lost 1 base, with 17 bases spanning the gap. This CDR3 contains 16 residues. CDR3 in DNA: TGTGCCAGCAGTTCCGCAGGGTTGGGACAGAACACTGAAGCTTTCTTT. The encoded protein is CASSSAGLGQNTEAFF.

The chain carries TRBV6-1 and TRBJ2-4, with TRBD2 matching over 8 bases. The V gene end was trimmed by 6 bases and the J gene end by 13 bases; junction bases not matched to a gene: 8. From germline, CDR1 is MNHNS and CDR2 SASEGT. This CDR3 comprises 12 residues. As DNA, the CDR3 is TGTGCCAGCAGAGACCCGGGGGGGGCGCAGTACTTC. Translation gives CASRDPGGAQYF.

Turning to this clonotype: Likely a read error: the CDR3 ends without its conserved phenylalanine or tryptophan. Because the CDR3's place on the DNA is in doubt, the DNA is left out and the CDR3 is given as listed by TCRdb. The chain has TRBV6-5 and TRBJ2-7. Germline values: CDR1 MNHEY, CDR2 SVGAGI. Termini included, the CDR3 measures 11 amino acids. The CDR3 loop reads CASSFNNEQSP.

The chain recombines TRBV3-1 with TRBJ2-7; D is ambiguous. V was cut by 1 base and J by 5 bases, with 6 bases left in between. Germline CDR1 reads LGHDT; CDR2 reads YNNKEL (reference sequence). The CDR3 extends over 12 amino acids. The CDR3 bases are TGTGCCAGCAGCCAAGTTGTCCACGAGCAGTACTTC. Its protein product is CASSQVVHEQYF.

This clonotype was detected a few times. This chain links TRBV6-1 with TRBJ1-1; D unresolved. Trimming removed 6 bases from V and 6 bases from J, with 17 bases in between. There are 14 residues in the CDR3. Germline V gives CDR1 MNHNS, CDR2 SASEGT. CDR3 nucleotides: TGTGCCAGCAGCCAAAGAGAGGGCGTACCTGAAGCTTTCTTT. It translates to CASSQREGVPEAFF.

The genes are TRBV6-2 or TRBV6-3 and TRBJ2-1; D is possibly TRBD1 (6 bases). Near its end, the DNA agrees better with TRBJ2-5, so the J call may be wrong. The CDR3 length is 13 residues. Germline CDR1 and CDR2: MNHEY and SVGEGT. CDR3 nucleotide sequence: TGTGCCAGCAGCATCGGACAGCAAGAGACCCAGTACTTC. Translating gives CASSIGQQETQYF.

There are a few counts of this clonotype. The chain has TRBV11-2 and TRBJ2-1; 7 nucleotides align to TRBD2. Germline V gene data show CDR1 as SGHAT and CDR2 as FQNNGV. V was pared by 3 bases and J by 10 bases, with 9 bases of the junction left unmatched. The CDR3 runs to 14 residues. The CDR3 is CASSFNSGDYEQFF. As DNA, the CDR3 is TGTGCCAGCAGCTTTAACAGTGGGGACTACGAGCAGTTCTTC.

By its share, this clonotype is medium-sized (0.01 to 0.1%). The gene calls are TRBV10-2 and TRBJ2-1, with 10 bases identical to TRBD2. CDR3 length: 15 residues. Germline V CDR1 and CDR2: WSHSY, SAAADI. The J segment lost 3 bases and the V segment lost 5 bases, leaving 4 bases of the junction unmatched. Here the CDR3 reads CASSKLAGRYNEQFF. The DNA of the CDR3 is TGCGCCAGCAGTAAACTAGCGGGGCGCTACAATGAGCAGTTCTTC.